One and the same sample provided the 11 T cell receptor beta chains below, sequenced in a study of regulatory T cells in long-lasting Graves disease. Relying on iRepertoire HTBI primers and Arm-PCR of CDR3 regions, the team built TCR beta libraries. TCRdb re-called the multiplex PCR reads with MiXCR, one entry per CDR3 protein. In the table there are about 440,000 distinct CDR3 sequences, more than 12% of which are singletons. Time point described: newly diagnosed GD, antithyroid drugs for less than 3 months. PBMC RNA served as the TCR library source. The data were also submitted as part of a second study, on T cells in Graves' hyperthyroidism and ophthalmopathy.

The sample was peripheral blood mononuclear cells (PBMCs), taken at new diagnosis, from a patient treated with antithyroid drugs. These receptors all come from a woman aged 30 to 39 with Graves disease.

As to this clonotype: A much larger clone differs from this one at a single base, so this may be a read error. The chain is built from TRBV6-5 and TRBJ2-7, with 14 bases lining up with TRBD2. V shed 2 bases, J shed 7 bases, and the junction held 7 bases outside the gene matches. Germline-derived CDR1 and CDR2 are MNHEY and SVGAGI. The length of the CDR3 is 16 residues. CDR3 residues: CASSYTWTSGGNEQYF. The CDR3 bases are TGTGCCAGCAGTTACACGTGGACTAGCGGGGGGAATGAGCAGTACTTC.

This clonotype has a count of ten or more. CDR3 sequence reads: CASSYRVGDTIYF. The CDR3, as DNA: TGTGCCAGCAGTTACAGGGTGGGAGACACCATATATTTT. The chain is built from TRBV2 and TRBJ1-3; possibly TRBD1 for D (6 bases). V lost 5 bases and J 8 bases, leaving 13 bases between the germline ends. The length of the CDR3 is 13 residues. Germline V gene data show CDR1 as SNHLY and CDR2 as FYNNEI.

Ten or more counts support this clonotype. This chain links TRBV20-1 with TRBJ2-1, with TRBD2 identical over 11 bases. V gave up 0 bases and J gave up 10 bases; unmatched junction bases: 8. The CDR3 spans 15 residues. Germline V gives CDR1 DFQATT, CDR2 SNEGSKA (reference sequence). The DNA of the CDR3 is TGCAGTGCTAGAGATGCACTAGCGGGAGAAGGCGAGCAGTTCTTC. It specifies CSARDALAGEGEQFF.

The chain couples TRBV30 to TRBJ2-5; TRBD1 aligns across 7 bases. Germline assignment: CDR1 GTSNPN and CDR2 SVGIG (reference sequence). V was clipped by 8 bases and J by 1 base; unmatched bases: 4. The CDR3 sequence is 12 residues long. CDR3 region: CARQGVQETQYF. CDR3 in DNA: TGTGCCCGTCAGGGGGTCCAAGAGACCCAGTACTTC.

V gene TRBV30 combines with J gene TRBJ2-6, with TRBD1 matching over 7 bases. The CDR3 has 16 amino acids. V gave up 0 bases and J gave up 0 bases; unmatched junction bases: 2. CDR1 GTSNPN and CDR2 SVGIG come from the germline V gene (reference sequence). In DNA, the CDR3 is TGTGCCTGGAGTGTAGGGGGCGCCTCTGGGGCCAACGTCCTGACTTTC. Translated, it gives CAWSVGGASGANVLTF.

Regarding this clonotype: With a much larger clone just one base away, this may be a read error. The CDR3 carries no conserved terminal phenylalanine or tryptophan, so it likely arises from a read error. V usage is TRBV13 and J usage is TRBJ2-7; D call uncertain. Germline V CDR1 and CDR2: PRHDT, FYEKMQ (reference sequence). Trimming left V 6 bases short and J 5 bases short, with 23 bases between. This CDR3 has 16 residues. The CDR3 sequence: CASSYKFEEQDDEQYL. The DNA for the CDR3 is TGTGCCAGCAGTTATAAGTTCGAGGAACAAGACGACGAGCAGTACTTA.

The chain combines TRBV30 with TRBJ2-7; D gene ambiguous. The CDR3 spans 14 residues. CDR1 is GTSNPN, CDR2 SVGIG, per germline (reference sequence). Trimming stripped 1 base from V and 6 bases from J, with 16 bases between. This CDR3 reads CAWSDPSGVGEQYF. CDR3 DNA sequence: TGTGCCTGGAGTGACCCCTCTGGAGTGGGCGAGCAGTACTTC.

The chain joins TRBV7-2 to TRBJ2-1; 8 bases line up with TRBD2. Germline CDR1 SGHTA, CDR2 FQGNSA. This CDR3 is 14 amino acids long. Trimming cost V 4 bases and J 9 bases; bases outside gene matches: 8. The CDR3 reads CASSSREGRSEQFF. CDR3 DNA: TGTGCCAGCAGCTCCCGGGAGGGCCGAAGTGAGCAGTTCTTC. The full variable domain, completed using reference TRBV7-2 and TRBJ2-1, is GAGVSQSPSNKVTEKGKDVELRCDPISGHTALYWYRQSLGQGLEFLIYFQGNSAPDKSGLPSDRFSAERTGGSVSTLTIQRTQQEDSAVYLCASSSREGRSEQFFGPGTRLTVL.

This clonotype turned up a few times. This chain connects TRBV6-9 to TRBJ1-4; a weak D match, TRBD1 (6 bases). Between the trimmed V and J ends, which lost 3 bases and 5 bases, there was a span of 16 bases. Germline lookup yields CDR1 MNHGY and CDR2 SVAAGI. The CDR3 is made up of 16 amino acids. This chain's CDR3 is CASSYKPWTANEKLFF. As DNA, the CDR3 is TGTGCCAGCAGTTACAAGCCCTGGACAGCAAATGAAAAACTGTTTTTT.

The table lists this clonotype with many counts. The genes are TRBV6-1 and TRBJ2-1; unclear D gene. Deletions cut 7 bases from V and 3 bases from J, with 13 bases between. This CDR3 has 14 residues. Looked up from germline, CDR1 is MNHNS and CDR2 is SASEGT. CDR3 DNA: TGTGCCAGCAAGGACGGACGGGTCTACAATGAGCAGTTCTTC. Protein sequence: CASKDGRVYNEQFF.

The rearrangement links TRBV7-2 to TRBJ1-2; D is possibly TRBD1 (5 bases). Trimming pared 0 bases from V and 6 bases from J, leaving 17 bases between. The CDR3 length is 16 residues. CDR1 is SGHTA, CDR2 FQGNSA, per germline. CDR3 amino acids: CASSLAEGWVGNGYTF. For the CDR3, the DNA is TGTGCCAGCAGCTTAGCCGAGGGGTGGGTGGGGAATGGCTACACCTTC.